The entry below gives a single T cell receptor (beta chain) sequence along with its context. RNA served as the template for amplifying TCR beta CDR3 regions. Following a first-round RT-PCR that used HTBI primers, a second-round multiplex PCR was carried out. Each CDR3 protein is one row after TCRdb ran MiXCR on the multiplex PCR reads. This table has 500,000 to 700,000 distinct CDR3 sequences, 20% to 25% appearing once. What supplied the PBMCs was roughly 9.7 ml of fresh peripheral blood. The data were obtained in a study of Graves' ophthalmopathy and Graves' hyperthyroidism. V was pared by 4 bases and J by 6 bases, with 16 bases between. The CDR3 covers 14 residues. Germline V gene sequence: CDR1 SEHNR, CDR2 FQNEAQ (reference sequence).

The V call is TRBV7-9, the J call TRBJ2-7; possible D gene TRBD2, 6 bases. The clonotype comes from a woman in her late teens or twenties with stable Graves' hyperthyroidism. Some clones in this sample may be carry-over from other donors' samples. Material for sequencing was peripheral blood. The DNA for the CDR3 is TGTGCCAGCAGCTCGCCCGGGAGCCGCGGCGAGCAGTACTTC. Translated, it gives CASSSPGSRGEQYF. Together with reference TRBV7-9 and TRBJ2-7, the CDR3 gives the full variable domain: DTGVSQNPRHKITKRGQNVTFRCDPISEHNRLYWYRQTLGQGPEFLTYFQNEAQLEKSRLLSDRFSAERPKGSFSTLEIQRTEQGDSAMYLCASSSPGSRGEQYFGPGTRLTVT.